The 23 T cell receptor delta chains reported below all come from one sample, sequenced in a study of gamma-delta chains in newborns, infants, children (dated by TCRdb to the late 2010s). The sequencer listed for this sample is Illumina MiSeq. After TCRdb called clones again from the public reads with CATT, rows with identical DNA were merged. Present in this sample are 5,700 or so delta-chain clones, 0.42% of which were seen just once. Less than 15% of the sample lies in the top ten. The sample comprised blood. The receptor source for this set is a child who was a newborn, infant or young child, either healthy, febrile or measles-vaccinated (not recorded which).

This clone was seen a few times. This may stem from a read error, because a much larger clone lies one nucleotide away. V usage is TRDV2 and J usage is TRDJ3; 9 nucleotides align to TRDD3. Germline CDR1 GEAIGNYY, CDR2 EKD. The CDR3 covers 18 residues. The CDR3 is CAYDTLGIRSWDTRQMFF. CDR3 in DNA: TGTGCCTATGACACTCTGGGGATACGCTCCTGGGACACCCGACAGATGTTTTTC.

In its sample, this clone was seen a few times. The protein TCRdb lists belongs to a much larger clone and differs from this DNA's translation at residue 2, which points to a read error; the protein shown is made from the DNA. The chain combines TRDV2 with TRDJ2; 11 nucleotides agree with TRDD3. The CDR3 spans 16 residues. Germline V gene sequence: CDR1 GEAIGNYY, CDR2 EKD. The CDR3 nucleotides read TGTTCCTGTGACATACTGGGGGATACTTTGACAGCACAACTCTTCTTT. Protein sequence: CSCDILGDTLTAQLFF.

This clone was detected only a few times. A far larger clone is only one base removed, so a read error is likely. Different DNA sequences within this sample yield the same CDR3. The chain joins TRDV2 to TRDJ3, with 7 bases matching TRDD3. This CDR3 has 15 residues. Germline-derived CDR1 and CDR2 are GEAIGNYY and EKD. The CDR3 reads CACDWGTWDTRQMFF. CDR3 nucleotide sequence: TGTGCCTGTGACTGGGGGACCTGGGACACCCGGCAGATGTTTTTC.

This clone was observed at least ten times. Possible read error: a much larger clone is one base away. In the same sample, other DNA sequences code for this CDR3. The chain recombines TRDV2 with TRDJ1, with D maybe TRDD3 (5 bases). Trimming removed 3 bases at V and 3 bases at J, with 13 bases between. The CDR3 has 14 residues. Germline assignment: CDR1 GEAIGNYY and CDR2 EKD. The CDR3 here is CACDPRGWADKLIF. The CDR3, as DNA: TGTGCCTGTGACCCGAGGGGGTGGGCCGATAAACTCATCTTT.

This clone was detected only a few times. TCRdb records a much larger clone's protein for this DNA, with a difference at residue 16 that likely arises from a read error; the protein given is the translation of the DNA. CDR3 nucleotide sequence: TGTGCCTGTGACGGATACTGGGGGATGAGCTCCTGGGACACCCGACGGATGTTTTTC. It specifies CACDGYWGMSSWDTRRMFF. The J gene is TRDJ3, the V gene TRDV2; TRDD3 agrees at 10 bases. The CDR3 has 19 amino acids. Per the germline V gene, CDR1 is GEAIGNYY and CDR2 is EKD.

Comments on this clone: This DNA translates differently at residue 3 from the TCRdb protein, which is that of a much larger clone; a read error is likely, and the protein shown is the DNA's own translation. The genes are TRDV2 and TRDJ1; TRDD3 matches 8 bases. The CDR3 sequence is 13 residues long. The germline V gene encodes CDR1 GEAIGNYY and CDR2 EKD. The CDR3 reads CARDTGGYDKLIF. For the CDR3, the DNA is TGTGCCCGTGACACCGGGGGATACGATAAACTCATCTTT.

As regards this clone: This may come from a read error, since a much larger clone is one base off. Other DNA sequences from this sample encode an identical CDR3 as well. CDR3 sequence (DNA): TGCGCCTGTGACCTACTGGGGGATACTATGGCACAACTCTTCTTT. Translating it yields CACDLLGDTMAQLFF. This rearrangement joins TRDV2 to TRDJ2; 12 nucleotides agree with TRDD3. CDR1 is GEAIGNYY, CDR2 EKD, per germline. The CDR3 covers 15 residues.

Only a few counts were recorded for this clone. A far larger clone is just one base off, so this is likely a read error. This sample includes further DNA sequences coding for the same CDR3. This chain joins TRDV2 and TRDJ1; tentatively, D is TRDD3 (5 bases). The CDR3 loop spans 17 amino acids. Germline lookup yields CDR1 GEAIGNYY and CDR2 EKD. V dropped 5 bases and J dropped 0 bases, with 21 bases sitting between them. CDR3 DNA: TGTGCCTGTGTCCGTACTGGAGGTCTACCCTACACCGATAAACTCATCTTT. This sequence encodes CACVRTGGLPYTDKLIF.

This clone was counted only a few times. This likely reflects a read error, since a far larger clone is one base away. This sequence joins TRDV2 and TRDJ3; 9 nucleotides match TRDD3. The CDR3 loop spans 20 amino acids. Germline CDR1 GEAIGNYY, CDR2 EKD. The DNA for the CDR3 is TGTGCCTGTGACACCGTCGGCTGGGGGATGAGCTCCTGGGGCACCCGACAGATGTTTTTC. It encodes CACDTVGWGMSSWGTRQMFF.

The sample holds a few counts of this clone. The protein in TCRdb stems from a much larger clone and differs at residue 13 from this DNA's translation, likely a read error; here the protein is translated from the DNA. The chain combines TRDV2 with TRDJ3; D is perhaps TRDD3 (5 bases). The germline V gene encodes CDR1 GEAIGNYY and CDR2 EKD. This CDR3 is built from 16 residues. The CDR3 DNA reads as TGTGCCTGTGACTCTACTGGTCCCTGGGACACCCGACGGATGTTTTTC. Translating it yields CACDSTGPWDTRRMFF.

This clone has more than one count but fewer than ten. For this DNA, TCRdb reports the protein of a much larger clone, which diverges at residue 7, most likely from a read error; the protein presented here is translated directly from the DNA. The chain carries TRDV2 and TRDJ3; possibly TRDD3 for D (6 bases). Per the germline V gene, CDR1 is GEAIGNYY and CDR2 is EKD. Trimming shortened V by 1 base and J by 2 bases, and 14 bases separated the two germline ends. The CDR3 length is 18 residues. The CDR3 reads CACDTLEDTAWDTRQMFF. CDR3 DNA: TGTGCCTGTGACACACTGGAGGATACTGCCTGGGACACCCGACAGATGTTTTTC.

A remark on this clone: A far larger clone is just one base off, so this is likely a read error. The same CDR3 also results from other DNA sequences found in this sample. The chain recombines TRDV2 with TRDJ3; 11 nucleotides align to TRDD3. Trimming cost V 4 bases and J 3 bases; bases outside gene matches: 7. Germline CDR1 GEAIGNYY, CDR2 EKD. The length of the CDR3 is 18 residues. DNA of the CDR3: TGTGCCTGTGATACGTTACTGGGGGATAACTGGGACACCCGACAGATGTTTTTC. This gives the protein CACDTLLGDNWDTRQMFF.

This clone was counted only a few times. The TCRdb record carries a much larger clone's protein, which differs from this DNA's translation at residue 8; a read error is the likely cause, and the protein listed here is the DNA translation. V gene TRDV2 combines with J gene TRDJ2; the D gene is possibly TRDD3 (5 bases). V was cut by 3 bases and J by 0 bases, with 19 bases left in between. The CDR3 is made up of 18 amino acids. Germline lookup yields CDR1 GEAIGNYY and CDR2 EKD. CDR3 region: CACDGVGNPEALTAQLFF. The CDR3 nucleotides are TGTGCCTGTGACGGTGTGGGGAATCCCGAAGCTTTGACAGCACAACTCTTCTTT.

On this clone: The TCRdb protein, from a much larger clone, departs from this DNA's translation at residue 8, likely by read error; the protein shown derives from the DNA. This chain uses TRDV2 with TRDJ3; D may be TRDD3 (6 bases). The V end was cut by 0 bases, the J end by 2 bases, with 16 bases between. Germline CDR1 and CDR2: GEAIGNYY and EKD. The CDR3 length is 19 residues. The CDR3 loop reads CACDTWGVFPTWDTRQMFF. In DNA form, the CDR3 reads TGTGCCTGTGACACCTGGGGGGTATTCCCTACCTGGGACACCCGACAGATGTTTTTC.

This clone was found a few times. One base away lies a much larger clone, so this may be a sequencing read error. Other nucleotide sequences in the sample specify the same CDR3. The CDR3 bases are TGTGCCTGTGACACCCTGGGGATACCTAGAAGCTCCTGGGACACCCGGCAGATGTTTTTC. This encodes CACDTLGIPRSSWDTRQMFF. The chain joins TRDV2 to TRDJ3; 8 bases are shared with TRDD3. The germline V gene encodes CDR1 GEAIGNYY and CDR2 EKD. The CDR3 consists of 20 residues.

Points on this clone: TCRdb has a much larger clone's protein, which differs at residue 9 from the translation of this DNA, likely because of a read error; what is shown is the protein translated from the DNA. The J gene is TRDJ3, the V gene TRDV2; 9 bases fit TRDD3. The ends lost 1 base at V and 0 bases at J; junction bases unmatched: 6. The CDR3 is made up of 19 amino acids. Germline lookup yields CDR1 GEAIGNYY and CDR2 EKD. The CDR3 protein is CACDTYWGNDSWDTRQMFF. DNA for the CDR3: TGTGCCTGTGACACGTACTGGGGGAATGACTCCTGGGACACCCGACAGATGTTTTTC.

Points on this clone: A clone one base away is much larger, so this may be a read error. Other DNA sequences in the same sample also yield this CDR3. V and J are TRDV2 and TRDJ4; D ambiguous. In germline, CDR1 is GEAIGNYY, CDR2 EKD. CDR3 length: 15 amino acids. V lost 4 bases and J 0 bases, leaving 17 bases between the germline ends. The CDR3 protein is CACDTEGDGARPLIF. The CDR3, as DNA: TGTGCCTGTGATACTGAGGGCGACGGTGCCAGACCCCTGATCTTT.

The table lists this clone with a few counts. TCRdb lists the protein of a much larger clone for this DNA, which differs at residue 3, so this is likely a read error; the protein given here is translated from the DNA itself. The chain combines TRDV2 with TRDJ3; possibly TRDD3 for D (5 bases). CDR1 GEAIGNYY and CDR2 EKD come from the germline V gene. This CDR3 contains 17 residues. The CDR3 sequence is CASDTGGSSWDTRQMFF. As DNA, the CDR3 is TGTGCCAGTGACACCGGGGGCTCATCCTGGGACACCCGACAGATGTTTTTC.

This clone has a handful of counts. One base away lies a much larger clone, so this may be a sequencing read error. Other DNA variants within this sample encode the same CDR3. The chain is built from TRDV2 and TRDJ3; 7 nucleotides line up with TRDD3. The CDR3 totals 19 residues. V trimming: 3 bases; J trimming: 0 bases; junction bases outside the gene matches: 10. The germline CDR1 and CDR2 sequences are GEAIGNYY and EKD. The CDR3 nucleotides are TGTGCCTGTGACGGAGCGGCTGGGGGGTACTCCTGGGACACCCGACAGATGTTTTTC. Encoded protein: CACDGAAGGYSWDTRQMFF.

By proportion, this clone is medium-sized. This sample includes further DNA sequences coding for the same CDR3. The rearrangement joins TRDV2 to TRDJ3; 7 bases are shared with TRDD3. Trimming cost V 3 bases and J 0 bases; bases outside gene matches: 16. The CDR3 loop spans 21 amino acids. Germline CDR1 reads GEAIGNYY; CDR2 reads EKD. DNA of the CDR3: TGTGCCTGTGACTCTTTGCTGGGGGTTAGCCCCAACTCCTGGGACACCCGACAGATGTTTTTC. Its protein product is CACDSLLGVSPNSWDTRQMFF.

Points on this clone: This sequence may be a read error, since a much larger clone differs from it by one base. This chain joins TRDV2 and TRDJ3; 8 bases fit TRDD3. The ends lost 2 bases at V and 1 base at J; junction bases unmatched: 9. The CDR3 loop spans 19 amino acids. Looked up from germline, CDR1 is GEAIGNYY and CDR2 is EKD. CDR3 sequence (DNA): TGTGCCTGTGACATCACTGAGGGATACGCTTCCTGGGACACCCGACAGATGTTTTTC. This translates into CACDITEGYASWDTRQMFF.

A remark on this clone: With a far larger clone one base away, a read error is the likely cause. This sample includes further DNA sequences coding for the same CDR3. The chain joins TRDV2 to TRDJ2, with 10 bases aligning to TRDD3. Germline loops: CDR1 GEAIGNYY, CDR2 EKD. V lost 3 bases to trimming and J lost 2 bases; unmatched junction nucleotides: 5. This CDR3 is built from 16 residues. In DNA form, the CDR3 reads TGTGCCTGTGACCAGATGGGGGATACCTTGACAGCACAACTCTTCTTT. Its protein is CACDQMGDTLTAQLFF.

This clone was counted only a few times. TCRdb lists the protein of a much larger clone for this DNA, which differs at residue 12, so this is likely a read error; the protein given here is translated from the DNA itself. V is TRDV2 and J is TRDJ3; TRDD3 agrees at 10 bases. Per the germline V gene, CDR1 is GEAIGNYY and CDR2 is EKD. The CDR3 spans 17 residues. For the CDR3, the DNA is TGTGCCTGTGACAGTACTGGGGGATCCTGGGACGCCCGACAGATGTTTTTC. Residues: CACDSTGGSWDARQMFF.